This passage covers 4 T cell receptor beta chains from one sample sequenced in a study. TCRdb redid the calling of the 5' RACE reads with MiXCR, one entry per CDR3 protein. This sample has approximately 21,000 distinct CDR3 sequences, with less than 40% found just once. Sequenced: tumor-infiltrating naive CD4+ T cells sorted from the breast tumor. Subset given: naive CD4+ T cells, CD4+CD45RA+CD25-. The receptor source for this set is a female donor with breast cancer.

Points on this clonotype: A much larger clone differs by one base, so this may be a read error. The conserved phenylalanine or tryptophan is not found at the CDR3 terminus, so this likely reflects a read error. The V gene is TRBV29-1, the J gene TRBJ2-3; D is perhaps TRBD2 (5 bases). The CDR3 length is 13 residues. V gave up 4 bases and J gave up 0 bases, with 8 bases separating them. The germline V gene has CDR1 SQVTM and CDR2 ANQGSEA. The DNA of the CDR3 is TGCAGCGTTGGGGAGCGGAGCACAGATACGCAGTATGTT. Its translation is CSVGERSTDTQYV.

CDR3 sequence: CSVATGDGFEQYF. The CDR3 DNA sequence: TGCAGCGTCGCTACAGGAGATGGTTTCGAGCAGTACTTC. This chain uses TRBV29-1 with TRBJ2-7; tentative D call: TRBD1 (5 bases). The CDR3 totals 13 residues. Trimming removed 6 bases at V and 6 bases at J, with 18 bases between. The germline V gene encodes CDR1 SQVTM and CDR2 ANQGSEA.

By frequency in the sample, this clonotype is large (0.1 to 1%). The CDR3 DNA is TGCAGTGCTAGAACGGGAGGGCGCGAGCAGTACTTC. This gives the protein CSARTGGREQYF. The chain couples TRBV20-1 to TRBJ2-7, with 8 bases fitting TRBD2. The CDR3 runs to 12 residues. The junction had 3 bases not matched to a gene; V was cut back by 2 bases and J by 6 bases. Germline-derived CDR1 and CDR2 are DFQATT and SNEGSKA (reference sequence).

This clonotype appeared many times. This chain uses TRBV20-1 with TRBJ2-1; 7 nucleotides line up with TRBD2. The CDR3 is 14 residues long. Trimming took 2 bases from V and 2 from J; bases not matched to a gene: 3. The germline CDR1 and CDR2 sequences are DFQATT and SNEGSKA (reference sequence). This CDR3 is CSARRLAAYNEQFF. CDR3 coding DNA: TGCAGTGCTAGACGCCTAGCGGCCTACAATGAGCAGTTCTTC.